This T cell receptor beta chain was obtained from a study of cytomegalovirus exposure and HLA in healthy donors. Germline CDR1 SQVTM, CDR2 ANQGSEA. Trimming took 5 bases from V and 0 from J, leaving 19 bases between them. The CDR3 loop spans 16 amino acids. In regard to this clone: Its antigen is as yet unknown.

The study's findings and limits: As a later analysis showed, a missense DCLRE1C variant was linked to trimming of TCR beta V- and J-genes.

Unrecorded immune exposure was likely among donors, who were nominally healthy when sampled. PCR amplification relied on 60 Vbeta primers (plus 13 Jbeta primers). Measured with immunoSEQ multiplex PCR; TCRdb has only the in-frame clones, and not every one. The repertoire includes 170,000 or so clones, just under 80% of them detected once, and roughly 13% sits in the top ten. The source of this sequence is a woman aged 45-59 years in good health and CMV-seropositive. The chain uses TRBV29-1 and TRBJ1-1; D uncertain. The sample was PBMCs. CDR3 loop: CSVKGGPLPMNTEAFF. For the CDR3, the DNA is TGCAGCGTTAAAGGCGGCCCCTTACCCATGAACACTGAAGCTTTCTTT.